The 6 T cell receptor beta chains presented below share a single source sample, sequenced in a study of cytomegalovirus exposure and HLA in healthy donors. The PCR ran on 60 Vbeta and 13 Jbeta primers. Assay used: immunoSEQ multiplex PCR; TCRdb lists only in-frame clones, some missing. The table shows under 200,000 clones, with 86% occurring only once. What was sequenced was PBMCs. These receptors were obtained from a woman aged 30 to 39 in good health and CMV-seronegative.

CDR3: CASSYSPDRVPYEQYF. CDR3 nucleotides: TGTGCCAGCAGTTACTCCCCGGACAGGGTCCCCTACGAGCAGTACTTC. The V gene is TRBV6-5, the J gene TRBJ2-5; 8 bases match TRBD1. The J call may be faulty, since TRBJ2-7 better matches the DNA end. CDR3 size: 16 residues. Germline CDR1 MNHEY, CDR2 SVGAGI.

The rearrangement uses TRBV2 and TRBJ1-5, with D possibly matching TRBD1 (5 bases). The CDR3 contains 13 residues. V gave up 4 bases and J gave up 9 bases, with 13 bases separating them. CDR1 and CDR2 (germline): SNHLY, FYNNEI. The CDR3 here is CASSVRRGGPQHF. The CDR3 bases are TGTGCCAGCAGTGTCAGAAGGGGTGGGCCCCAGCATTTT.

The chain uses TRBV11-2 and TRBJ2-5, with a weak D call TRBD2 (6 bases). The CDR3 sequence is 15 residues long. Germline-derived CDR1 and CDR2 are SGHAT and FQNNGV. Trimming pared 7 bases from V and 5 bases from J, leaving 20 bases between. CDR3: CASTYGGGVRETQYF. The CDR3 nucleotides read TGTGCCAGCACCTACGGCGGCGGGGTAAGGGAGACCCAGTACTTC.

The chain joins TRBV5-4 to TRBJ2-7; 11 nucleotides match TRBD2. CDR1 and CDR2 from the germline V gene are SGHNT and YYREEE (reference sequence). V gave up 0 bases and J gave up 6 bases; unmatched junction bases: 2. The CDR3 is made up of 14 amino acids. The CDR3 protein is CASSLDSGRAEQYF. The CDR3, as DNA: TGTGCCAGCAGCTTGGATAGCGGGAGGGCCGAGCAGTACTTC.

The CDR3 DNA sequence: TGTGCCTGGAGTGTCAGAAACACCGGGGAGCTGTTTTTT. As protein: CAWSVRNTGELFF. The rearrangement links TRBV30 to TRBJ2-2, with unresolved D. The germline CDR1 and CDR2 sequences are GTSNPN and SVGIG (reference sequence). The CDR3 sequence is 13 residues long. Trimming removed 0 bases from V and 2 bases from J, with 4 bases in between.

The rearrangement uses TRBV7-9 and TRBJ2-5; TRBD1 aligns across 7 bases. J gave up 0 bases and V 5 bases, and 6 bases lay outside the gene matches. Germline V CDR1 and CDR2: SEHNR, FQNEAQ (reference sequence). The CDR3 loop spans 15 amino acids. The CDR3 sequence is CASSLQTGHQETQYF. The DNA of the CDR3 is TGTGCCAGCAGCCTACAGACAGGGCACCAAGAGACCCAGTACTTC.